One and the same sample provided the 11 T cell receptor beta chains below, sequenced in a study of blood T cell repertoires in COVID-19. The table came from immunoSEQ multiplex PCR; TCRdb's copy has only in-frame clones and leaves some out. The sample carries approximately 450,000 clones, 80% to 90% recorded once. Sequenced sample: PBMCs or T cells enriched from blood (not recorded which). The receptors stem from a man aged 25-40 years who had recovered from COVID-19.

This clone occurred once. The chain links TRBV28 to TRBJ2-1, with 8 bases aligning to TRBD1. The germline gives CDR1 MDHEN, CDR2 SYDVKM. V shed 5 bases, J shed 6 bases, and the junction held 9 bases outside the gene matches. This CDR3 comprises 15 residues. DNA for the CDR3: TGTGCCAGCAGTCCAACCGGGACAGGATCCAATGAGCAGTTCTTC. This sequence encodes CASSPTGTGSNEQFF.

V gene TRBV5-1 combines with J gene TRBJ2-3, with 11 bases matching TRBD2. Trimming at V came to 4 bases and at J to 3 bases, leaving 13 bases not matched to a gene. The germline gives CDR1 SGHRS, CDR2 YFSETQ. The CDR3 has 18 residues. The CDR3 loop is CASSPGLAGSLSTDTQYF. For the CDR3, the DNA is TGCGCCAGCAGCCCCGGACTAGCGGGCTCCTTATCTACAGATACGCAGTATTTT.

The table lists this clone with a count of one. The rearrangement joins TRBV3-1 (or the pseudogene TRBV3-2) to TRBJ1-1, with D perhaps TRBD1 (5 bases). The CDR3 consists of 13 residues. V was trimmed by 3 bases and J by 13 bases, leaving 18 bases between them. In germline, CDR1 is LGHDT, CDR2 YNNKEL (reference sequence). The CDR3, as DNA: TGTGCCAGCAGCCACGGGGGTACGCCTCCCGGTTTCTTT. Residues: CASSHGGTPPGFF.

The V gene is TRBV28, the J gene TRBJ2-7; TRBD2 might be the D (5 bases). The CDR3 is made up of 12 amino acids. The germline V gene has CDR1 MDHEN and CDR2 SYDVKM. The V end lost 5 bases, the J end lost 6 bases, and 11 bases lay between the germline ends. The CDR3 DNA follows: TGTGCCAGCAGTCCTCTAGCTGCCGAGCAGTACTTC. Amino acids: CASSPLAAEQYF.

The chain links TRBV19 to TRBJ1-4; D perhaps matches TRBD1 (5 bases). Germline loops: CDR1 LNHDA, CDR2 SQIVND (reference sequence). The ends were cut back, 7 bases at V and 14 bases at J, with 26 bases in the middle. This CDR3 has 15 amino acids. The CDR3 here is CASTPGHNEKLSLFF. The CDR3 DNA sequence: TGTGCCAGTACCCCAGGACACAATGAAAAACTATCGCTGTTTTTT.

The V and J genes are TRBV5-5 and TRBJ1-6, with D unclear. CDR1 and CDR2 from the germline V gene are SGHKS and YYEKEE (reference sequence). The length of the CDR3 is 15 residues. Trimming pared 4 bases from V and 5 bases from J, leaving 13 bases between. The CDR3 DNA follows: TGTGCCAGCAGCCCCGGTCCAAGCAATAATTCACCCCTCCACTTT. This gives the protein CASSPGPSNNSPLHF.

This chain connects TRBV29-1 to TRBJ2-1; D gene unclear. Germline V gene sequence: CDR1 SQVTM, CDR2 ANQGSEA. This CDR3 has 13 amino acids. Trimming removed 0 bases from V and 7 bases from J, with 10 bases in between. CDR3 in DNA: TGCAGCGTTGAAGATACAGCCGGTAATGAGCAGTTCTTC. Protein: CSVEDTAGNEQFF.

The CDR3 sequence: CASSLSFAGGHEQYF. The CDR3 nucleotides read TGTGCCAGCAGCTTGTCATTTGCAGGGGGCCACGAGCAGTACTTC. V gene TRBV5-6 combines with J gene TRBJ2-7, with 8 nucleotides matching TRBD1. The CDR3 consists of 15 residues. The germline V gene has CDR1 SGHDT and CDR2 YYEEEE. J lost 5 bases, V lost 1 base, and 8 bases had no gene match.

Worth noting for this clone: The same CDR3 also results from other DNA sequences found in this sample. The chain uses TRBV11-2 and TRBJ2-5; D remains unclear. CDR1 SGHAT and CDR2 FQNNGV come from the germline V gene. The CDR3 sequence is 13 residues long. V lost 1 base, J lost 3 bases, and 6 bases lay in between. The CDR3 coding sequence is TGTGCCAGCAGCTTAGGCCAGGAAGAGACCCAGTACTTC. It yields the protein CASSLGQEETQYF.

V is TRBV13 and J is TRBJ1-4; D uncertain. The CDR3 runs to 15 residues. V was clipped by 5 bases and J by 8 bases, with 18 bases between them. Per germline, CDR1 PRHDT and CDR2 FYEKMQ (reference sequence). The CDR3 DNA reads TGTGCCAGCAGCCGCCAGCTAGAAGTCACCGAAAAACTGTTTTTT. The encoded protein is CASSRQLEVTEKLFF.

This clone was found a few times. This chain connects TRBV19 to TRBJ1-2, with 9 nucleotides matching TRBD1. Germline CDR1 and CDR2: LNHDA and SQIVND (reference sequence). The CDR3 has 15 residues. The trim removed 4 bases at V and 4 bases at J, leaving 7 bases unmatched. DNA for the CDR3: TGTGCCAGTAGTAACACAGGGGGCCTTTTCTATGGCTACACCTTC. Protein product: CASSNTGGLFYGYTF.